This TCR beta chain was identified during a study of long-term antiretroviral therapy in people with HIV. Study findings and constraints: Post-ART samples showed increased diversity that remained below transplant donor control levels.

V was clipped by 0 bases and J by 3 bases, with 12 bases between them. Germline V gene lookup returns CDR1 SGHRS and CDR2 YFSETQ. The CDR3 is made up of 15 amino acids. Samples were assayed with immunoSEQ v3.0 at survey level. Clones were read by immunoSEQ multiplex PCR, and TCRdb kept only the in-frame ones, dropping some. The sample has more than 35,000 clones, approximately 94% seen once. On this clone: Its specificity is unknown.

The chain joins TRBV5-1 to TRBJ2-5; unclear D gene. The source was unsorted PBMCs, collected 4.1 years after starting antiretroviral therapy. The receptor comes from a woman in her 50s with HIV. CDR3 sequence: CASSLGLRREETQYF. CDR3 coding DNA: TGCGCCAGCAGCTTGGGCCTGCGGAGAGAAGAGACCCAGTACTTC.